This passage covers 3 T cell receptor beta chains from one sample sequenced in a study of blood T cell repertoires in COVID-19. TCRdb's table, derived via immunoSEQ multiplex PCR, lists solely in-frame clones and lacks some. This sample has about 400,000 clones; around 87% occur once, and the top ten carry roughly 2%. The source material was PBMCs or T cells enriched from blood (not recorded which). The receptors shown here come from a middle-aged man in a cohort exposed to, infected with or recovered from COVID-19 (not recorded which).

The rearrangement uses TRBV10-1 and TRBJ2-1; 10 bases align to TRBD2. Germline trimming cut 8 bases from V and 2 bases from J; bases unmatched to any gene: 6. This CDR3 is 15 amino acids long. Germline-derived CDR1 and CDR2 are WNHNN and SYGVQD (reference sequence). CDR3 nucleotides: TGCGCCAGCTCCGAAAGCGGGAGGGCCTACAATGAGCAGTTCTTC. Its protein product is CASSESGRAYNEQFF.

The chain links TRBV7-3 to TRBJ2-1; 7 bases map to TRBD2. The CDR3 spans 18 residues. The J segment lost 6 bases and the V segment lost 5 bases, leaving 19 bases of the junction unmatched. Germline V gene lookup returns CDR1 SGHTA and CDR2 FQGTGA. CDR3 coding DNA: TGTGCCAGCAGCCCACAACGGACGATGACGGGAGGTGGCAATGAGCAGTTCTTC. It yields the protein CASSPQRTMTGGGNEQFF. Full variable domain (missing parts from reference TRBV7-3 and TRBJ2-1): GAGVSQTPSNKVTEKGKYVELRCDPISGHTALYWYRQSLGQGPEFLIYFQGTGAADDSGLPNDRFFAVRPEGSVSTLKIQRTERGDSAVYLCASSPQRTMTGGGNEQFFGPGTRLTVL.

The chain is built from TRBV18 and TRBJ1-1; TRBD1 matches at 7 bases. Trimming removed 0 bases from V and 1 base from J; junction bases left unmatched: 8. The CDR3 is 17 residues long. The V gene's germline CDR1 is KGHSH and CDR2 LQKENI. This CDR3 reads CASSPPRGRGSNTEAFF. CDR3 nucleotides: TGTGCCAGCTCACCACCCCGTGGCAGGGGGTCGAACACTGAAGCTTTCTTT.